A selection of T cell receptor beta chains follows, all from one sample in a study of T cells after yellow fever vaccination. TCRdb used MiXCR to reprocess the 5' RACE reads, holding one entry per CDR3 protein. This table has some 400,000 distinct CDR3 sequences, 6.2% appearing once. The material sequenced was PBMCs, taken 5 days after the yellow fever booster vaccination. The receptor set was obtained from a man under 40 who received the YFV17D yellow fever vaccine. The conserved cysteine and the conserved F or W are not part of the CDR3 here. The order of the fields is D gene, J gene, V gene, CDR3 protein. A D gene is named only where the DNA matches it firmly.

. TRBJ2-2 TRBV24-1 ATSGDATGELF
TRBD2 TRBJ2-3 TRBV4-2 ASSQDTASGSTDTQY
. TRBJ2-3 TRBV9 ASSVDPDTSTDTQY
TRBD2 TRBJ2-1 TRBV20-1 SARGVGLPYNEQF
TRBD2 TRBJ2-2 TRBV9 ASSPRVLAGITWTGELF
TRBD2 TRBJ2-1 TRBV5-1 ASSIERRECV
TRBD2 TRBJ2-7 TRBV28 ASSPGTSSYEQY
. TRBJ1-2 TRBV5-8 ATSLDYGYT
TRBD1 TRBJ2-7 TRBV7-2 ASSSSGTGLYEQY
. TRBJ2-2 TRBV7-8 ASKGGASGKTGELF
. TRBJ1-1 TRBV7-2 ASSPGRRPTEAF
. TRBJ2-1 TRBV20-1 SARHRNRDYNEQF
TRBD1 TRBJ2-6 TRBV12-3/TRBV12-4 ASSFTISGQGHGANVLT
. TRBJ2-5 TRBV9 ASTVGGQETQY
TRBD1 TRBJ1-4 TRBV5-4 ASSPGQGLEKLF
. TRBJ2-7 TRBV2 ASSAATNYEQY
. TRBJ2-7 TRBV29-1 SVVVQGRNDEQY
. TRBJ2-3 TRBV5-6 ASSPGVMTQY
TRBD1 TRBJ2-4 TRBV5-1 ASSLEEGAIQY
TRBD2 TRBJ2-2 TRBV4-2 ASSGGLAGGSPNTGELF
TRBD2 TRBJ2-1 TRBV29-1 SVAPLAGDNEQF
. TRBJ2-7 TRBV20-1 SASRSYEQY
. TRBJ2-1 TRBV5-1 ASSLGDTIEQF
TRBD2 TRBJ2-1 TRBV2 ASRSSGNYNEQF
. TRBJ1-2 TRBV7-9 ASSLGLAGGYT
TRBD1 TRBJ2-5 TRBV19 ASSAPGQGTQETQY
. TRBJ2-1 TRBV29-1 SVEGLVSSYNEQF